The 30 T cell receptor beta chains below were found in one sample sequenced in a study of identical twins. TCRdb re-called the 5' RACE reads through MiXCR, storing one row per CDR3 protein. This sample has approximately 300,000 distinct CDR3 sequences, with over 8.5% found just once. The data also belong to a second study, concerning yellow fever vaccine responses in identical twins.

Input material: CD8+ T cells sorted from blood. These receptors were collected from a woman aged 18-30 years in good health.

In this sample, this clonotype turned up a few times. The V gene is TRBV6-2 or TRBV6-3, the J gene TRBJ2-7; 11 bases are a match to TRBD2. Germline values: CDR1 MNHEY, CDR2 SVGEGT. The V and J ends lost 2 bases and 6 bases, in that order; junction bases with no gene match: 6. The CDR3 has 15 amino acids. Here the CDR3 DNA reads TGTGCCAGCAGTTACCCGACTAGCGGGATACGCGAGCAGTACTTC. Protein: CASSYPTSGIREQYF.

This clonotype was seen only a few times. The chain is built from TRBV14 and TRBJ2-7; TRBD1 aligns across 8 bases. The CDR3 has 15 residues. After removal of 4 bases from V and 0 bases from J, the junction contained 5 bases not matched to a gene. Germline assignment: CDR1 SGHDN and CDR2 FVKESK. The CDR3 sequence is CASSRDRSSSYEQYF. The CDR3 DNA sequence: TGTGCCAGCAGCCGGGACAGGTCGAGCTCCTACGAGCAGTACTTC.

The gene calls are TRBV4-1 and TRBJ2-1; 8 positions match TRBD2. The ends lost 3 bases at V and 9 bases at J; junction bases unmatched: 13. The CDR3 is 16 residues long. Germline CDR1 MGHRA, CDR2 YSYEKL. The CDR3 spells CASSHDPGLGGAEQFF. The CDR3 DNA reads as TGCGCCAGCAGCCACGATCCGGGACTCGGGGGGGCTGAGCAGTTCTTC.

The genes are TRBV6-1 and TRBJ2-5; tentative D call: TRBD2 (6 bases). Trimming removed 2 bases at V and 1 base at J, with 11 bases between. The CDR3 has 15 residues. The germline gives CDR1 MNHNS, CDR2 SASEGT. CDR3 sequence: CASSEWGDGQETQYF. The CDR3 DNA reads as TGTGCCAGCAGTGAATGGGGGGACGGCCAAGAGACCCAGTACTTC.

This clonotype was seen repeatedly, ten times or more. The rearrangement uses TRBV4-3 and TRBJ2-3; no clear D gene. Germline CDR1 is LGHNA and CDR2 is YSLEER. Trimming took off 0 bases at V and 2 bases at J, with 21 bases between the two ends. This CDR3 is 19 amino acids long. The chain's CDR3 is CASSQDLTRIGPTTDTQYF. The CDR3 bases are TGCGCCAGCAGCCAAGATTTGACAAGGATTGGGCCTACCACAGATACGCAGTATTTT.

This clonotype occurred many times. The J gene is TRBJ2-7, the V gene TRBV9, with unresolved D. Germline-derived CDR1 and CDR2 are SGDLS and YYNGEE. This CDR3 has 12 amino acids. Trimming took 3 bases from V and 7 from J, leaving 11 bases between them. The CDR3 protein is CASSDESLEQYF. The CDR3 nucleotides are TGTGCCAGCAGCGACGAGAGTTTGGAGCAGTACTTC.

The rearrangement links TRBV20-1 to TRBJ2-7, with D perhaps assigned TRBD1 or TRBD2 (5 bases each). This CDR3 is 10 amino acids long. V gave up 6 bases and J gave up 7 bases, with 10 bases separating them. The germline V gene encodes CDR1 DFQATT and CDR2 SNEGSKA (reference sequence). Here the CDR3 reads CSAGPLEQYF. The DNA of the CDR3 is TGCAGTGCGGGACCCTTGGAGCAGTACTTC.

This clonotype was picked up one time. The chain carries TRBV4-2 and TRBJ2-3; TRBD1 agrees at 9 bases. The CDR3 sequence is 22 residues long. V lost 4 bases, J lost 4 bases, and 27 bases stayed unmatched. Germline loops: CDR1 LGHNA, CDR2 YNFKEQ. In nucleotides, the CDR3 is TGTGCCAGCAGCCGCCCAGGACAAGGGCGGGACAGGGATTCGGTTAGGGCAGATACGCAGTATTTT. Amino acid sequence: CASSRPGQGRDRDSVRADTQYF.

V is TRBV12-3 or TRBV12-4 and J is TRBJ2-1; TRBD2 matches at 10 bases. The CDR3 is 19 residues long. The J segment lost 7 bases and the V segment lost 6 bases, leaving 21 bases of the junction unmatched. The chain's CDR3 is CASRMAQVPTSGIWNEQFF. In DNA, the CDR3 is TGTGCCAGCAGGATGGCCCAGGTCCCTACTAGCGGGATCTGGAATGAGCAGTTCTTC.

This clonotype was detected ten times or more. This rearrangement joins TRBV12-3 or TRBV12-4 to TRBJ1-1, with D unclear. The V end was cut by 7 bases, the J end by 1 base, with 13 bases between. The CDR3 contains 14 residues. The CDR3 DNA is TGTGCCAGCACCCCCTGGGAAGAGAACACTGAAGCTTTCTTT. As protein: CASTPWEENTEAFF.

The chain is built from TRBV6-2 or TRBV6-3 and TRBJ2-1; 9 bases fit TRBD2. CDR1 and CDR2 from the germline V gene are MNHEY and SVGEGT. J gave up 10 bases and V 6 bases, and 13 bases lay outside the gene matches. This CDR3 is 15 amino acids long. This chain's CDR3 is CASSPLAGGPEEQFF. The CDR3 nucleotides read TGTGCCAGCAGCCCTCTCGCGGGGGGGCCGGAGGAGCAGTTCTTC.

There are many counts of this clonotype. The chain couples TRBV5-1 to TRBJ2-7, with 7 nucleotides matching TRBD1. The CDR3 extends over 17 amino acids. In germline, CDR1 is SGHRS, CDR2 YFSETQ. V was clipped by 7 bases and J by 1 base; unmatched bases: 17. The CDR3 DNA follows: TGCGCCAGCCTAGGTGCCGGGTTGGAGACAGGGTCCTACGAGCAGTACTTC. Translated: CASLGAGLETGSYEQYF.

The rearrangement uses TRBV6-1 and TRBJ2-7; no firm D call. V was pared by 5 bases and J by 3 bases, with 14 bases between. The germline V gene encodes CDR1 MNHNS and CDR2 SASEGT. The CDR3 is 14 amino acids. The DNA of the CDR3 is TGTGCCAGCAGTAATGGGATGCGCGGCTACGAGCAGTACTTC. It yields the protein CASSNGMRGYEQYF.

This clonotype has a handful of counts. The CDR3 here is CSGLGQGRTEAFF. The CDR3 DNA reads as TGCAGCGGACTTGGACAGGGAAGGACTGAAGCTTTCTTT. The chain links TRBV29-1 to TRBJ1-1; 8 nucleotides line up with TRBD1. V shed 7 bases and J 5 bases; nucleotides not matched to a gene: 9. Germline values: CDR1 SQVTM, CDR2 ANQGSEA. The CDR3 consists of 13 residues. Looking up the rest from reference TRBV29-1 and TRBJ1-1 gives the full variable domain: SAVISQKPSRDICQRGTSLTIQCQVDSQVTMMFWYRQQPGQSLTLIATANQGSEATYESGFVIDKFPISRPNLTFSTLTVSNMSPEDSSIYLCSGLGQGRTEAFFGQGTRLTVV.

This clonotype was counted ten times or more. The V call is TRBV6-2 or TRBV6-3, the J call TRBJ2-7; 7 bases are a match to TRBD1. Trimming took 6 bases from V and 0 from J; bases not matched to a gene: 8. CDR3 length equals 15 residues. Germline CDR1 and CDR2: MNHEY and SVGEGT. CDR3 sequence: CASSRQDRISYEQYF. In DNA form, the CDR3 reads TGTGCCAGCAGCCGCCAGGACAGGATCTCCTACGAGCAGTACTTC.

This chain joins TRBV5-1 and TRBJ2-7; TRBD1 matches 7 bases. Trimming cost V 0 bases and J 3 bases; bases outside gene matches: 6. Germline assignment: CDR1 SGHRS and CDR2 YFSETQ. The CDR3 is 15 residues long. CDR3 region: CASSLDPGTVYEQYF. The CDR3 bases are TGCGCCAGCAGCTTGGACCCCGGGACAGTCTACGAGCAGTACTTC.

The chain has TRBV5-1 and TRBJ1-5; no clear D. This CDR3 has 15 amino acids. In germline, CDR1 is SGHRS, CDR2 YFSETQ. V lost 0 bases and J 6 bases, leaving 13 bases between the germline ends. CDR3 protein: CASSLEAGSGQPQHF. The CDR3 nucleotides read TGCGCCAGCAGCTTGGAGGCCGGGTCCGGTCAGCCCCAGCATTTT.

This clonotype was seen many times. This rearrangement joins TRBV4-3 to TRBJ2-7, with D unresolved. Germline V gives CDR1 LGHNA, CDR2 YSLEER. The CDR3 totals 18 residues. Trimming left V 0 bases short and J 4 bases short, with 22 bases between. The CDR3 here is CASSQEGPRAVAGYEQYF. The CDR3, as DNA: TGCGCCAGCAGCCAAGAGGGCCCTAGAGCCGTGGCCGGGTACGAGCAGTACTTC.

The chain has TRBV4-3 and TRBJ1-2; D ambiguous. The CDR3 has 14 residues. The V and J ends lost 3 bases and 0 bases respectively, with 8 bases between them. Germline CDR1 reads LGHNA; CDR2 reads YSLEER. The CDR3: CASSHRRANYGYTF. In DNA, the CDR3 is TGCGCCAGCAGCCACAGGCGTGCTAACTATGGCTACACCTTC.

This clonotype was recorded many times. The V call is TRBV11-2, the J call TRBJ2-3, with D unresolved. The CDR3 totals 14 residues. V lost 6 bases, J lost 3 bases, and 13 bases lay in between. CDR1 is SGHAT and CDR2 is FQNNGV in the germline V gene. The CDR3, as DNA: TGTGCCAGCAGGGGCTTGCCGAGGACAGATACGCAGTATTTT. Protein sequence: CASRGLPRTDTQYF.

This clonotype was counted between two and nine times. The chain combines TRBV29-1 with TRBJ2-2; D is uncertain. CDR3 length: 13 amino acids. Germline CDR1 is SQVTM and CDR2 is ANQGSEA. The germline V and J ends were trimmed by 0 bases and 7 bases, with 9 bases remaining between them. This CDR3 is CSVEDPGGGELFF. DNA of the CDR3: TGCAGCGTTGAAGATCCAGGTGGCGGGGAGCTGTTTTTT.

This clonotype was counted a few times. V is TRBV3-1 and J is TRBJ2-3; D is possibly TRBD1 (6 bases). This CDR3 has 15 amino acids. CDR1 is LGHDT and CDR2 is YNNKEL in the germline V gene (reference sequence). With 6 bases removed from V and 2 bases from J, the gap between germline ends came to 15 bases. The chain's CDR3 is CASRWTRDNTDTQYF. CDR3 coding DNA: TGTGCCAGCAGGTGGACTCGGGACAACACAGATACGCAGTATTTT.

This clonotype was detected a few times. The V gene is TRBV29-1, the J gene TRBJ1-4; no firm D call. Germline assignment: CDR1 SQVTM and CDR2 ANQGSEA. CDR3 length: 10 residues. Between the trimmed V and J ends, which lost 5 bases and 7 bases, there was a span of 5 bases. The CDR3 here is CSVFVEKLFF. CDR3 bases: TGCAGCGTTTTTGTTGAAAAACTGTTTTTT.

This clonotype has ten or more counts. This CDR3 is CASRQGQGWETQYF. The CDR3 bases are TGTGCCAGCAGGCAGGGACAGGGGTGGGAGACCCAGTACTTC. This chain uses TRBV6-1 with TRBJ2-5, with TRBD1 identical over 10 bases. The germline CDR1 and CDR2 sequences are MNHNS and SASEGT. The CDR3 spans 14 residues. Trimming cost V 6 bases and J 5 bases; bases outside gene matches: 6.

This chain links TRBV27 with TRBJ1-2, with D perhaps matching TRBD1 (6 bases). This CDR3 is 14 amino acids long. The V and J ends lost 4 bases and 6 bases respectively, with 15 bases between them. Germline V lookup: CDR1 MNHEY, CDR2 SMNVEV (reference sequence). CDR3 DNA: TGTGCCAGCAGTTCCATACAGGGTGCTCATGGCTACACCTTC. It codes for CASSSIQGAHGYTF.

This clonotype has more than one count but fewer than ten. This sequence joins TRBV5-6 and TRBJ2-4, with D maybe TRBD1 (7 bases). Per the germline V gene, CDR1 is SGHDT and CDR2 is YYEEEE. V was shortened by 0 bases and J by 0 bases, with 16 bases between the two germline ends. The CDR3 covers 18 residues. The CDR3 nucleotides are TGTGCCAGCAGCTTGGGTGAGCGACAGGGACTAGCCAAAAACATTCAGTACTTC. Amino acids: CASSLGERQGLAKNIQYF.

This clonotype was counted many times. The rearrangement uses TRBV7-9 and TRBJ2-7; tentatively, D is TRBD1 or TRBD2 (5 bases each). The CDR3 runs 17 residues. The V and J ends lost 4 bases and 0 bases respectively, with 19 bases between them. The germline V gene encodes CDR1 SEHNR and CDR2 FQNEAQ (reference sequence). CDR3 sequence reads: CASSSAGGGGTSYEQYF. The CDR3 DNA sequence: TGTGCCAGCAGCTCGGCTGGGGGTGGGGGTACCTCCTACGAGCAGTACTTC.

J is TRBJ2-2 and V is TRBV7-9, with 9 bases fitting TRBD2. After removal of 2 bases from V and 0 bases from J, the junction contained 4 bases not matched to a gene. The CDR3 is 17 residues long. In germline, CDR1 is SEHNR, CDR2 FQNEAQ (reference sequence). In DNA, the CDR3 is TGTGCCAGCAGCTTACCCGCGGGAGGGCCGAACACCGGGGAGCTGTTTTTT. It is translated as CASSLPAGGPNTGELFF.

For this clonotype: This could be a read error, since a much larger clone is one nucleotide away. This chain uses TRBV7-9 with TRBJ2-5; D gene ambiguous. This CDR3 has 14 amino acids. In germline, CDR1 is SEHNR, CDR2 FQNEAQ (reference sequence). Deletions cut 1 base from V and 5 bases from J, with 11 bases between. This chain's CDR3 is CASSLVPFWETQYF. For the CDR3, the DNA is TGTGCCAGCAGCTTAGTCCCTTTTTGGGAGACCCAGTACTTC.

This clonotype was seen ten or more times. The CDR3 here is CASSRPGGVGEKLFF. The DNA of the CDR3 is TGTGCCAGCAGCCGACCTGGGGGAGTAGGAGAAAAACTGTTTTTT. The chain carries TRBV14 and TRBJ1-4, with TRBD1 as a possible D gene (5 bases). Germline CDR1 is SGHDN and CDR2 is FVKESK. The CDR3 consists of 15 residues. The V and J ends lost 4 bases and 8 bases respectively, with 17 bases between them. The complete variable domain, with remaining parts taken from reference TRBV14 and TRBJ1-4, reads EAGVTQFPSHSVIEKGQTVTLRCDPISGHDNLYWYRRVMGKEIKFLLHFVKESKQDESGMPNNRFLAERTGGTYSTLKVQPAELEDSGVYFCASSRPGGVGEKLFFGSGTQLSVL.